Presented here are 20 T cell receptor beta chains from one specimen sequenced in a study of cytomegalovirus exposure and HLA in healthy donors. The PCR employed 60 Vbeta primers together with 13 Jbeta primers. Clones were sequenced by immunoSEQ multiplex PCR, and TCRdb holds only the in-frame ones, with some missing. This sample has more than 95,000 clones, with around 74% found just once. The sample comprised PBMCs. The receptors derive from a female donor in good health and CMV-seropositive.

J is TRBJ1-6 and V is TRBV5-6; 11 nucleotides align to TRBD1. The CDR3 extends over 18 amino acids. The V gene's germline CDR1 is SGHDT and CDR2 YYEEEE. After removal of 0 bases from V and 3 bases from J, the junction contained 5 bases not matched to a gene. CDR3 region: CASSLARDRGFYNSPLHF. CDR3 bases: TGTGCCAGCAGCTTGGCCAGGGACAGGGGGTTCTATAATTCACCCCTCCACTTT.

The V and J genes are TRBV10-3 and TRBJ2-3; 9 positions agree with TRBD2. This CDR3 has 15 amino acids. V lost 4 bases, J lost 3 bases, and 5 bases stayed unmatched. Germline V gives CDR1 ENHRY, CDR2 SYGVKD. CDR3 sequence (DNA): TGTGCCATCAGTGGTCTGCGGGGGGGGACAGATACGCAGTATTTT. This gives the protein CAISGLRGGTDTQYF.

CDR3 in DNA: TGTGCCAGCCTACTTTCTTCGTACACTGAAGCTTTCTTT. Translation gives CASLLSSYTEAFF. The chain recombines TRBV28 with TRBJ1-1; no firm D call. The CDR3 is 13 amino acids. Trimming removed 8 bases at V and 3 bases at J, with 13 bases between. Per germline, CDR1 MDHEN and CDR2 SYDVKM.

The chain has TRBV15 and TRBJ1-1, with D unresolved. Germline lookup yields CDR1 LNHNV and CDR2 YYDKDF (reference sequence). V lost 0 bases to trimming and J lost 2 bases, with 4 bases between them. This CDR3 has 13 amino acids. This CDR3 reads CATSRDPNTEAFF. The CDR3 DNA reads TGTGCCACCAGCAGAGATCCAAACACTGAAGCTTTCTTT.

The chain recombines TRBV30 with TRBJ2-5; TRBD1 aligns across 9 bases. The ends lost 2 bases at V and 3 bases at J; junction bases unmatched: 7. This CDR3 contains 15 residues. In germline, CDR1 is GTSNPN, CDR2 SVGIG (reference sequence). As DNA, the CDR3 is TGTGCCTGGAGTTACCGGGACAGGGAAAAAGAGACCCAGTACTTC. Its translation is CAWSYRDREKETQYF.

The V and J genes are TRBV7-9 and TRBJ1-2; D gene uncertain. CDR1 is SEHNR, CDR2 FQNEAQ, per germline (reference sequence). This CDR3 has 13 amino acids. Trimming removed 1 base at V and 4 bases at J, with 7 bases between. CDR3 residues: CASSLDSLYGYTF. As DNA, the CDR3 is TGTGCCAGCAGCTTAGACAGCCTCTATGGCTACACCTTC.

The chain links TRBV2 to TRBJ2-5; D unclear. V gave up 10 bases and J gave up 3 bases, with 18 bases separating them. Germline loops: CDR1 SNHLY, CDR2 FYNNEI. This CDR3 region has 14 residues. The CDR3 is CAILTADSKETQYF. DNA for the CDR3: TGTGCCATCCTGACTGCAGATTCGAAAGAGACCCAGTACTTC.

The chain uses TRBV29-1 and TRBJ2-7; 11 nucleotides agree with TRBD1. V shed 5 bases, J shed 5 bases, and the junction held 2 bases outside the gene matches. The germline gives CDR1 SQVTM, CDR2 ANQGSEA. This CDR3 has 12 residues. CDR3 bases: TGCAGCGTTCGGACAGGGGGCAACGAGCAGTACTTC. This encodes CSVRTGGNEQYF.

CDR3 in amino acids: CASSLERSELFF. CDR3 sequence (DNA): TGTGCCAGCAGCTTGGAGCGGTCGGAGCTGTTTTTT. The chain couples TRBV5-4 to TRBJ2-2; perhaps TRBD2 as D (5 bases). V shed 0 bases and J shed 10 bases, with 7 bases lying between them. Germline V CDR1 and CDR2: SGHNT, YYREEE (reference sequence). CDR3 size: 12 residues.

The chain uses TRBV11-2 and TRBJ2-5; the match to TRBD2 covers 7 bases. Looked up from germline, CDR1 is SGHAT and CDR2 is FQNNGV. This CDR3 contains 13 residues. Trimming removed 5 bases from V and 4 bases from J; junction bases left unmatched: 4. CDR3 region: CASSGRAIETQYF. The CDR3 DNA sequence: TGTGCCAGCAGCGGGAGGGCCATAGAGACCCAGTACTTC. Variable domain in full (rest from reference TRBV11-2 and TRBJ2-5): EAGVAQSPRYKIIEKRQSVAFWCNPISGHATLYWYQQILGQGPKLLIQFQNNGVVDDSQLPKDRFSAERLKGVDSTLKIQPAKLEDSAVYLCASSGRAIETQYFGPGTRLLVL.

CDR3 in DNA: TGTGCCAGCAGTGTGGACAGCCAAGAGACCCAGTACTTC. This gives the protein CASSVDSQETQYF. The chain employs TRBV6-5 and TRBJ2-5, with D possibly matching TRBD1 (6 bases). The CDR3 consists of 13 residues. Deletions cut 5 bases from V and 1 base from J, with 8 bases between. Germline CDR1 is MNHEY and CDR2 is SVGAGI.

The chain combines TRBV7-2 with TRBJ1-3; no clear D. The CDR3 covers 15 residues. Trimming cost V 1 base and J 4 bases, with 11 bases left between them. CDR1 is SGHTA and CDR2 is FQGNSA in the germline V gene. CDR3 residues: CASSLVAGSGNTIYF. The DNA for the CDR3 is TGTGCCAGCAGCTTAGTTGCGGGGTCCGGAAACACCATATATTTT.

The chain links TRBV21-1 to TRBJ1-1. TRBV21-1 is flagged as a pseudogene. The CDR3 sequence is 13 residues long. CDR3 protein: CASSKSLNTEAFF. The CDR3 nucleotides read TGTGCCAGCAGCAAAAGTCTAAACACTGAAGCTTTCTTT.

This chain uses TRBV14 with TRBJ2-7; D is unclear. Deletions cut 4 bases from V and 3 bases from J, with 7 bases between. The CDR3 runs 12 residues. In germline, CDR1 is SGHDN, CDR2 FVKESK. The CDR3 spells CASSPLGYEQYF. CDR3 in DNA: TGTGCCAGCAGCCCCCTCGGCTACGAGCAGTACTTC.

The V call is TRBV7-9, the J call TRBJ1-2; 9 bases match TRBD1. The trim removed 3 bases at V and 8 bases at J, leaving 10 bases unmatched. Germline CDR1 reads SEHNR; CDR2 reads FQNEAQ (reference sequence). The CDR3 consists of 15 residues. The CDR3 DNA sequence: TGTGCCAGCAGCTTTGAACAGGGGGCTGTGGAAGGCTACACCTTC. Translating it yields CASSFEQGAVEGYTF.

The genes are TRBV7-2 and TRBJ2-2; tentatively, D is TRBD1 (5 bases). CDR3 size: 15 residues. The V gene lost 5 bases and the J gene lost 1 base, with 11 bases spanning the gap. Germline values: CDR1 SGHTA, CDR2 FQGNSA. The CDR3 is CASSLDQGNTGELFF. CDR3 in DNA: TGTGCCAGCAGCCTAGACCAGGGGAACACCGGGGAGCTGTTTTTT.

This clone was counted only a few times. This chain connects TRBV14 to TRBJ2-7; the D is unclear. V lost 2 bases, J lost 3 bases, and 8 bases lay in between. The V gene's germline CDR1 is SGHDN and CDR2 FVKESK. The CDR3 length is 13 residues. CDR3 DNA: TGTGCCAGCAGCCAAAATGCAGGCTACGAGCAGTACTTC. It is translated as CASSQNAGYEQYF.

The CDR3 sequence is CASSLAGPYNEQFF. The CDR3 DNA reads as TGTGCCAGCAGCCTAGCGGGACCCTACAATGAGCAGTTCTTC. The chain has TRBV28 and TRBJ2-1; 9 bases match TRBD2. This CDR3 contains 14 residues. Germline V gene sequence: CDR1 MDHEN, CDR2 SYDVKM. Trimming cost V 6 bases and J 2 bases; bases outside gene matches: 2.

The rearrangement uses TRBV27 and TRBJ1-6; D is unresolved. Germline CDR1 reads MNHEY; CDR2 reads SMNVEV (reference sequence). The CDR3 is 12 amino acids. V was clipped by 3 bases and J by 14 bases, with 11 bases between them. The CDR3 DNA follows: TGTGCCAGCAGTTTCTTAGTTCTTTCCCTCCACTTT. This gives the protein CASSFLVLSLHF.

The CDR3 bases are TGCGCCAGCAGCTTGGGCCTGAACAGGGCGGTTTCCTACGAGCAGTACTTC. It specifies CASSLGLNRAVSYEQYF. V is TRBV5-1 and J is TRBJ2-7, with D tentatively TRBD1 (6 bases). CDR1 and CDR2 (germline): SGHRS, YFSETQ. V lost 0 bases, J lost 1 base, and 17 bases lay in between. The CDR3 contains 17 residues.